The 20 T cell receptor beta chains listed next were all sequenced from one sample in a study of blood T cells in healthy people across ages (dated by TCRdb to 2013 to 2016). Libraries were built with 5' RACE. Data came from an Illumina HiSeq 2500. The second PCR ran for roughly 7 to 12 cycles and used a J-beta primer mix along with a sample-barcoded 5' primer. TCRdb handled the public reads itself, with Q25 trimming in fastp and clone calling in MiXCR, and kept productive beta chains. Entries that share a CDR3 protein sequence are merged under the most common genes and DNA. Within this sample are fewer than 1,000,000 distinct CDR3 sequences, with under 45% of them counted one time only. The ten largest clones take up approximately 20% of the sample. Source material: blood. The receptors were sampled from a man between 60 and 75 years old in good health.

This clonotype was seen a few times. V usage is TRBV4-3 and J usage is TRBJ1-1; 8 bases line up with TRBD1. Germline-derived CDR1 and CDR2 are LGHNA and YSLEER. This CDR3 has 17 amino acids. After removal of 4 bases from V and 0 bases from J, the junction contained 10 bases not matched to a gene. The chain's CDR3 is CASSPRTTGGLNTEAFF. Here the CDR3 DNA reads TGCGCCAGCAGCCCCAGGACAACAGGGGGTTTGAACACTGAAGCTTTCTTT.

This clonotype showed up just a few times. The genes are TRBV11-3 and TRBJ2-1; perhaps TRBD2 as D (6 bases). Germline CDR1 SGHNT, CDR2 YENEEA. The CDR3 is made up of 15 amino acids. Trimming shortened V by 6 bases and J by 3 bases, and 15 bases separated the two germline ends. In DNA, the CDR3 is TGTGCCAGCAGAAACCCGGGACTGAACTACAATGAGCAGTTCTTC. This sequence encodes CASRNPGLNYNEQFF.

This clonotype occurred a few times. The J gene is TRBJ1-2, the V gene TRBV6-5; D remains ambiguous. Germline values: CDR1 MNHEY, CDR2 SVGAGI. Between the trimmed V and J ends, which lost 0 bases and 6 bases, there was a span of 14 bases. The CDR3 totals 15 residues. CDR3 sequence (DNA): TGTGCCAGCAGTTACTCGATCGTTCCGACCGATGGCTACACCTTC. It encodes CASSYSIVPTDGYTF.

The rearrangement uses TRBV6-5 and TRBJ2-5; no reliable D call. CDR1 MNHEY and CDR2 SVGAGI come from the germline V gene. This CDR3 is 14 amino acids long. The V and J ends lost 7 bases and 3 bases respectively, with 15 bases between them. CDR3 bases: TGTGCCAGCACCGAACCTCCCCCAGAAGAGACCCAGTACTTC. The encoded protein is CASTEPPPEETQYF.

The chain combines TRBV7-9 with TRBJ1-4, with TRBD1 matching 7 bases. The V and J ends lost 4 bases and 8 bases, in that order; junction bases with no gene match: 19. Germline CDR1 and CDR2: SEHNR and FQNEAQ (reference sequence). The CDR3 runs to 18 residues. CDR3 residues: CASSSQRARAGGEEKLFF. The CDR3 DNA reads TGTGCCAGCAGCTCCCAACGCGCGAGGGCAGGGGGGGAAGAAAAACTGTTTTTT.

This clonotype came up a few times. This rearrangement joins TRBV7-4 to TRBJ2-1, with D possibly TRBD1 on 5 matching bases. The CDR3 spans 20 residues. Trimming removed 5 bases from V and 6 bases from J, with 32 bases in between. Germline V gene lookup returns CDR1 SGHVT and CDR2 SQSDAQ. CDR3 protein: CASSHTQGFLQQQSSNEQFF. CDR3 DNA sequence: TGTGCCAGCAGCCACACCCAGGGATTTTTACAGCAGCAAAGCAGCAATGAGCAGTTCTTC.

The rearrangement joins TRBV20-1 to TRBJ2-1; D might be TRBD2 (6 bases). Germline loops: CDR1 DFQATT, CDR2 SNEGSKA (reference sequence). This CDR3 comprises 14 residues. Written as DNA, the CDR3 is TGCAGCATCGCTCCAACCGGGACTTTCAATGAGCAGTTCTTC. Translating gives CSIAPTGTFNEQFF.

This clonotype was found a few times. The chain combines TRBV20-1 with TRBJ2-3; maybe TRBD2 (6 bases). Deletions cut 7 bases from V and 5 bases from J, with 19 bases between. The CDR3 length is 14 residues. CDR1 and CDR2 from the germline V gene are DFQATT and SNEGSKA (reference sequence). The CDR3: CSEGVIGGEDTQYF. The CDR3 DNA follows: TGCAGTGAAGGGGTAATAGGCGGGGAAGATACGCAGTATTTT.

This chain links TRBV7-9 with TRBJ2-1; perhaps TRBD1 as D (6 bases). V was clipped by 5 bases and J by 4 bases, with 15 bases between them. Germline V gene sequence: CDR1 SEHNR, CDR2 FQNEAQ (reference sequence). The CDR3 is made up of 15 amino acids. CDR3 DNA: TGTGCCAGCAGCAGATCGGTAGGGGGTTACAATGAGCAGTTCTTC. It specifies CASSRSVGGYNEQFF.

The chain carries TRBV6-5 and TRBJ2-7; 8 bases fit TRBD1. Germline-derived CDR1 and CDR2 are MNHEY and SVGAGI. V lost 6 bases and J lost 0; bases outside the gene matches: 7. The CDR3 is made up of 15 amino acids. Written as DNA, the CDR3 is TGTGCCAGCAGCGGGGCCGGACAGGGCTCCTACGAGCAGTACTTC. Translating it yields CASSGAGQGSYEQYF.

The chain combines TRBV4-1 with TRBJ2-5, with 7 bases aligning to TRBD1. Germline V gene sequence: CDR1 MGHRA, CDR2 YSYEKL. Trimming took 5 bases from V and 0 from J; bases not matched to a gene: 3. The CDR3 is 14 amino acids. The CDR3 DNA reads as TGCGCCAGCAGCGTACAGGGGTACCAAGAGACCCAGTACTTC. Translation: CASSVQGYQETQYF.

The chain links TRBV6-1 to TRBJ2-1; 9 bases are a match to TRBD1. This CDR3 is built from 17 residues. The germline V gene has CDR1 MNHNS and CDR2 SASEGT. V shed 8 bases, J shed 3 bases, and the junction held 14 bases outside the gene matches. CDR3 sequence (DNA): TGTGCCAGCTCGCAGGACAGGGGAGTTCTTGTCTACAATGAGCAGTTCTTC. Its protein is CASSQDRGVLVYNEQFF.

This sequence joins TRBV29-1 and TRBJ1-2; no reliable D call. Germline values: CDR1 SQVTM, CDR2 ANQGSEA. Trimming took 2 bases from V and 0 from J, leaving 7 bases between them. The CDR3 is 13 amino acids. The CDR3 region has the DNA TGCAGCGTTGAATTCAGAACTAACTATGGCTACACCTTC. Translated, it gives CSVEFRTNYGYTF.

This chain links TRBV5-6 with TRBJ2-4, with no clear D. Per germline, CDR1 SGHDT and CDR2 YYEEEE. The CDR3 loop spans 16 amino acids. V was shortened by 1 base and J by 1 base, with 12 bases between the two germline ends. CDR3: CASSLRSDLAKNIQYF. CDR3 DNA sequence: TGTGCCAGCAGCTTGAGGTCTGACTTGGCCAAAAACATTCAGTACTTC. The full variable domain, its missing parts supplied by reference TRBV5-6 and TRBJ2-4, is DAGVTQSPTHLIKTRGQQVTLRCSPKSGHDTVSWYQQALGQGPQFIFQYYEEEERQRGNFPDRFSGHQFPNYSSELNVNALLLGDSALYLCASSLRSDLAKNIQYFGAGTRLSVL.

The table lists this clonotype with many counts. V and J are TRBV14 and TRBJ2-1; possibly TRBD2 for D (5 bases). The V end was cut by 1 base, the J end by 8 bases, with 9 bases between. The CDR3 is 13 amino acids. Germline CDR1 SGHDN, CDR2 FVKESK. The CDR3 is CASSQGPGDEQFF. The CDR3 DNA reads as TGTGCCAGCAGCCAAGGACCCGGGGATGAGCAGTTCTTC. The complete variable domain, with remaining parts taken from reference TRBV14 and TRBJ2-1, reads EAGVTQFPSHSVIEKGQTVTLRCDPISGHDNLYWYRRVMGKEIKFLLHFVKESKQDESGMPNNRFLAERTGGTYSTLKVQPAELEDSGVYFCASSQGPGDEQFFGPGTRLTVL.

The V call is TRBV30, the J call TRBJ2-5, with 7 bases fitting TRBD2. Matching the DNA end better, TRBJ2-7 makes the J call doubtful. CDR1 GTSNPN and CDR2 SVGIG come from the germline V gene (reference sequence). The CDR3 contains 12 residues. CDR3 nucleotides: TGTGCCTGGAGTGTGGGGGGGGTCGAGCAGTACTTC. Amino acids: CAWSVGGVEQYF.

There are many counts of this clonotype. The chain couples TRBV11-2 to TRBJ2-7; tentatively, D is TRBD1 (6 bases). Trimming stripped 1 base from V and 3 bases from J, with 10 bases between. CDR3 length equals 14 residues. Germline V gene lookup returns CDR1 SGHAT and CDR2 FQNNGV. DNA for the CDR3: TGTGCCAGCAGCTTAGTGGACAGTTACTACGAGCAGTACTTC. Its protein product is CASSLVDSYYEQYF.

The table lists this clonotype with a few counts. One base away lies a much larger clone, so this may be a sequencing read error. The gene calls are TRBV3-1 and TRBJ2-5; D uncertain. Germline CDR1 is LGHDT and CDR2 is YNNKEL (reference sequence). The CDR3 is 11 residues long. With 3 bases removed from V and 4 bases from J, the gap between germline ends came to 3 bases. The DNA of the CDR3 is TGTGCCAGCAGCCACCTAGAGACCCAGTACTTC. Residues: CASSHLETQYF.

Only a few counts were recorded for this clonotype. The rearrangement uses TRBV7-2 and TRBJ2-5; the D is unclear. Germline CDR1 reads SGHTA; CDR2 reads FQGNSA. The CDR3 is 16 residues long. Trimming removed 3 bases from V and 3 bases from J, with 17 bases in between. CDR3 sequence: CASSLAWVKGKETQYF. As DNA, the CDR3 is TGTGCCAGCAGCTTGGCGTGGGTAAAGGGCAAAGAGACCCAGTACTTC.

The CDR3 reads CASSLAQGRGLTYEQYF. The CDR3 DNA follows: TGTGCCAGCAGTTTAGCACAGGGGAGGGGGTTGACCTACGAGCAGTACTTC. This chain links TRBV12-3 or TRBV12-4 with TRBJ2-7; D may correspond to TRBD1 or TRBD2 (7 bases each). The CDR3 has 17 amino acids. V dropped 0 bases and J dropped 2 bases, with 17 bases sitting between them.